This T cell receptor (beta chain) was documented in a study of T cell changes during pregnancy in multiple sclerosis. Repertoires were generated with immunoSEQ multiplex PCR, while TCRdb's copy carries only in-frame clones and drops some. The table has about 50,000 clones, approximately 90% seen once; the top ten hold 0.35% to 0.45%. The specimen comprised CD4+ T cells from peripheral blood mononuclear cells, sampled before pregnancy. This clonotype originated in a female donor with multiple sclerosis, enrolled in a pregnancy study.

The CDR3 reads CASSVDRGSNQPQHF. DNA of the CDR3: TGTGCCAGCAGCGTAGACAGGGGGAGCAATCAGCCCCAGCATTTT. V and J are TRBV7-2 and TRBJ1-5; TRBD1 matches at 9 bases. The CDR3 spans 15 residues. Trimming at V came to 5 bases and at J to 1 base, leaving 3 bases not matched to a gene. Per germline, CDR1 SGHTA and CDR2 FQGNSA.